Listed below are T cell receptor beta chains from one sample, sequenced in a study of T cells in Graves' hyperthyroidism and ophthalmopathy. TCRdb used MiXCR to reprocess the multiplex PCR reads, holding one entry per CDR3 protein. The table lists 660,000 or so distinct CDR3 sequences, roughly 20% of them singletons. Sequenced input: blood. The receptors were gathered from a man aged 25-45 years with Graves' ophthalmopathy. CDR3s include the opening cysteine and the closing phenylalanine or tryptophan. Each record gives: V gene, D gene, clone size, J gene, CDR3 DNA, CDR3 protein. D genes are given only for firm matches. Part of the rows lack a size; the others show once, few, many or a class for expanded clones.

TRBV20-1	NA	many	TRBJ1-1	TGCAGTGCTATAGTCATGATGAACACTGAAGCTTTCTTT	CSAIVMMNTEAFF
TRBV7-3	NA	many	TRBJ2-1	TGTGCCAGCAGCTTAGGACCGTTCTCCTACAATGAGCAGTTCTTC	CASSLGPFSYNEQFF
TRBV7-8	NA	many	TRBJ2-1	TGTGCCAGCAGCTTGGTCCCTGGGACCTCCACGTTCTTC	CASSLVPGTSTFF
TRBV15	NA	many	TRBJ2-7	TGTGCCACCAGCTCGGACTATCCTCCCCCCGAGCAGTACTTC	CATSSDYPPPEQYF
TRBV6-1	NA	NA	TRBJ1-4	TGTGCCATCTCCCTAATCCCGGCGGAGGAAGAAAAACTGTTTTTT	CAISLIPAEEEKLFF
TRBV7-2	NA	many	TRBJ1-1	TGTGCCAGCAGCTTAGATAGCGGCCTGAGAAACACTGAAGCTTTCTTT	CASSLDSGLRNTEAFF
TRBV30	NA	few	TRBJ2-1	TGTGCCTGGAGTGGCCCCACGGGGGAGCAGTTCTTC	CAWSGPTGEQFF
TRBV27	NA	many	TRBJ2-1	TGTGCCAGCAGTTCCACGAGAGACCGGAATGAGCAGTTCTTC	CASSSTRDRNEQFF
TRBV6-1	TRBD1	NA	TRBJ2-7	TGTGCCAGCAGTTCCCTGCTTCGGACAGGGAGTGTCGAGCAGTACTTC	CASSSLLRTGSVEQYF
TRBV13	TRBD1	NA	TRBJ2-7	TGTGCCAGCAGCACACGACAGGGGCCCCACTCCTACGAGCAGTACTTC	CASSTRQGPHSYEQYF
TRBV18	NA	few	TRBJ1-2	TGTGCCAGCTCACCACGGGAGCAACAGGGCTCGGTTGAAGGCTACACCTTC	CASSPREQQGSVEGYTF
TRBV30	NA	many	TRBJ2-2	TGTGCCTGGAGGGGGCTGGACACCGGGGAGCTGTTTTTT	CAWRGLDTGELFF
TRBV30	NA	NA	TRBJ2-7	TGTGCCTGGGGGGGATTCTACGAGCAGTACTTC	CAWGGFYEQYF
TRBV30	TRBD1	many	TRBJ1-2	TGTGCCTGGAGTCCCGCAACAGGGGACTATGGCTACACCTTC	CAWSPATGDYGYTF
TRBV7-9	NA	NA	TRBJ2-5	TGTGCCAGCAGCCCACAGCCCCAAGAGACCCAGTACTTC	CASSPQPQETQYF
TRBV28	TRBD1	many	TRBJ2-7	TGTGCCAGCAGTTTCGGAGACAGGGCCTACGAGCAGTACTTC	CASSFGDRAYEQYF
TRBV5-6	NA	NA	TRBJ2-7	TGTGCCAGCAGTCGAGACAGGAGTCCGTACGAGCAGTACTTC	CASSRDRSPYEQYF
TRBV6-2/TRBV6-3	TRBD2	few	TRBJ2-7	TGTGCCAGCAGTTCCCACCGGACTAGCGCCTCCTACGAGCAGTACTTC	CASSSHRTSASYEQYF
TRBV19	TRBD2	NA	TRBJ2-1	TGTGCCAGTAGTATAGGTGTGGGACTAGAAGGGGACGAGCAGTTCTTC	CASSIGVGLEGDEQFF
TRBV2	NA	NA	TRBJ1-4	TGTGCCAGCAGAGGGGCCCATAATGAAAAACTGTTTTTT	CASRGAHNEKLFF
TRBV20-1	TRBD2	many	TRBJ2-5	TGCAGTGCTACCCTAGCGGGCGGGGAGACCCAGTACTTC	CSATLAGGETQYF
TRBV28	TRBD1	many	TRBJ1-2	TGTGCCAGCAGTTCTCCGGGACAGGGAGGGTATGGCTACACCTTC	CASSSPGQGGYGYTF
TRBV2	TRBD2	few	TRBJ2-3	TGTGCCAGCAGTGTCGGGACTAGCAACACAGATACGCAGTATTTT	CASSVGTSNTDTQYF
TRBV28	NA	NA	TRBJ2-1	TGTGCCAGCAGTACCACCCGACAGGTTTACAATGAGCAGTTCTTC	CASSTTRQVYNEQFF
TRBV7-9	TRBD2	NA	TRBJ2-1	TGTGCCAGCAGCTCTTTGACTAGCGGGGGAGGCTTTAGCTCCTACAATGAGCAGTTCTTC	CASSSLTSGGGFSSYNEQFF
TRBV12-3/TRBV12-4	NA	many	TRBJ1-1	TGTGCCAGCAGTTTTCTCTCGAACACTGAAGCTTTCTTT	CASSFLSNTEAFF
TRBV27	TRBD2	few	TRBJ2-2	TGTGCCAGCAGCCCCTCGGGGCTAGCGGGAGGGCCGGCCGGGGAGCTGTTTTTT	CASSPSGLAGGPAGELFF
TRBV6-2/TRBV6-3	NA	NA	TRBJ1-1	TGTGCCAGCAGTTACTCCCTCAGAATTGAAGCTTTCTTT	CASSYSLRIEAFF
TRBV5-1	TRBD2	many	TRBJ2-2	TGCGCCAGCAGCTTGGAGGGTAGCGGGGGCATGACCGGGGAGCTGTTTTTT	CASSLEGSGGMTGELFF
TRBV5-1	NA	few	TRBJ1-3	TGCGCCAGTGGGGACGGTGGAAACACCATATATTTT	CASGDGGNTIYF
TRBV3-1	TRBD2	many	TRBJ2-3	TGTGCCAGCAGCCTTACGCGGACTAGCGGGAGCACAGATACGCAGTATTTT	CASSLTRTSGSTDTQYF
TRBV2	TRBD2	NA	TRBJ2-1	TGTGCCAGCAGTGAAGAAGCGGGAGGGCGGAGTGAGCAGTTCTTC	CASSEEAGGRSEQFF
TRBV12-3/TRBV12-4	NA	NA	TRBJ1-5	TGTGCCAGCAGCGGAGGGGGATCTGGACAGCCCCAGCATTTT	CASSGGGSGQPQHF
TRBV29-1	TRBD1	NA	TRBJ2-7	TGCAGCGTTGATACAGGGGGATCAAACGAGCAGTACTTC	CSVDTGGSNEQYF
TRBV4-1	TRBD1	NA	TRBJ1-4	TGCGCCAGCAGCCAAGATATCCCGGGACAGGTGGAGGAAAAACTGTTTTTT	CASSQDIPGQVEEKLFF